Each of the 18 T cell receptor beta chains below was sequenced from the same sample in a study of control samples from healthy donors and cancer patients. Produced via immunoSEQ multiplex PCR; TCRdb's table is partial and in-frame only. The data hold about 140,000 clones, with 90% to 95% observed a single time. Specimen: blood. The receptors come from a man aged 35 to 55 in good health.

J is TRBJ1-1 and V is TRBV6-5; tentative D call: TRBD1 (5 bases). The germline gives CDR1 MNHEY, CDR2 SVGAGI. This CDR3 has 15 residues. V lost 5 bases and J 5 bases, leaving 18 bases between the germline ends. In DNA form, the CDR3 reads TGTGCCAGCAGTAAACCGGGACGGACCATGACTGAAGCTTTCTTT. As protein: CASSKPGRTMTEAFF.

V is TRBV9 and J is TRBJ1-2; D not resolved. Looked up from germline, CDR1 is SGDLS and CDR2 is YYNGEE. This CDR3 contains 17 residues. The germline V and J ends were trimmed by 3 bases and 8 bases, with 26 bases remaining between them. The CDR3 sequence: CASSAPGEGGNSDGYTF. The CDR3 DNA reads TGTGCCAGCAGCGCCCCTGGGGAGGGCGGGAATTCGGACGGCTACACCTTC. The full variable domain, with the rest looked up from reference TRBV9 and TRBJ1-2, is DSGVTQTPKHLITATGQRVTLRCSPRSGDLSVYWYQQSLDQGLQFLIQYYNGEERAKGNILERFSAQQFPDLHSELNLSSLELGDSALYFCASSAPGEGGNSDGYTFGSGTRLTVV.

J is TRBJ1-6 and V is TRBV5-1, with D possibly matching TRBD1 (6 bases). From germline, CDR1 is SGHRS and CDR2 YFSETQ. The CDR3 is 20 residues long. The V gene lost 4 bases and the J gene lost 0 bases, with 23 bases spanning the gap. The CDR3 DNA reads TGCGCCAGCAGCCCCGTGGGGAGGGGGGCAGCTAGCTCCTATAATTCACCCCTCCACTTT. Translation: CASSPVGRGAASSYNSPLHF.

The genes are TRBV6-1 and TRBJ1-5; D is ambiguous. V was trimmed by 1 base and J by 0 bases, leaving 7 bases between them. Germline values: CDR1 MNHNS, CDR2 SASEGT. This CDR3 comprises 15 residues. CDR3 DNA sequence: TGTGCCAGCAGTGAAGTGTTCAATAGCAATCAGCCCCAGCATTTT. This gives the protein CASSEVFNSNQPQHF.

The chain uses TRBV7-3 and TRBJ2-3, with 8 positions matching TRBD1. Germline trimming cut 2 bases from V and 4 bases from J; bases unmatched to any gene: 5. The CDR3 contains 15 residues. Germline V lookup: CDR1 SGHTA, CDR2 FQGTGA. The chain's CDR3 is CASSLAGGASDTQYF. The CDR3 DNA reads as TGTGCCAGCAGCTTAGCAGGGGGCGCGTCAGATACGCAGTATTTT.

The chain combines TRBV24-1 with TRBJ2-1, with TRBD1 matching 10 bases. This CDR3 region has 13 residues. V was clipped by 9 bases and J by 4 bases; unmatched bases: 2. CDR1 KGHDR and CDR2 SFDVKD come from the germline V gene. Here the CDR3 reads CATAGQGYNEQFF. CDR3 nucleotide sequence: TGTGCCACCGCGGGACAGGGGTACAATGAGCAGTTCTTC.

The V and J genes are TRBV5-1 and TRBJ2-7, with D possibly matching TRBD1 (6 bases). The CDR3 totals 16 residues. The V gene's germline CDR1 is SGHRS and CDR2 YFSETQ. V dropped 4 bases and J dropped 1 base, with 18 bases sitting between them. The CDR3 sequence is CASSPSPGHSSYEQYF. DNA for the CDR3: TGCGCCAGCAGCCCCTCCCCGGGACATTCGTCCTACGAGCAGTACTTC.

The V and J genes are TRBV11-2 and TRBJ2-7; D may match TRBD1 or TRBD2 (5 bases each). V was pared by 8 bases and J by 0 bases, with 17 bases between. Germline V CDR1 and CDR2: SGHAT, FQNNGV. This CDR3 comprises 15 residues. The CDR3 region is CASGKSDGGSYEQYF. The CDR3 DNA follows: TGTGCCAGCGGCAAATCGGATGGGGGCTCCTACGAGCAGTACTTC.

The chain is built from TRBV2 and TRBJ2-2; TRBD2 aligns across 10 bases. The CDR3 runs to 18 residues. V lost 2 bases to trimming and J lost 1 base; unmatched junction nucleotides: 7. Germline lookup yields CDR1 SNHLY and CDR2 FYNNEI. The CDR3 DNA reads TGTGCCAGCAGTGAACTAGCGGGGGCCCTTTTGAACACCGGGGAGCTGTTTTTT. Its protein product is CASSELAGALLNTGELFF.

The rearrangement joins TRBV5-1 to TRBJ1-5; 8 bases map to TRBD1. Looked up from germline, CDR1 is SGHRS and CDR2 is YFSETQ. Trimming took 1 base from V and 7 from J; bases not matched to a gene: 7. CDR3 size: 15 residues. The CDR3 nucleotides are TGCGCCAGCAGCTTGAATACAGGGGGAAGCCAGCCCCAGCATTTT. Protein product: CASSLNTGGSQPQHF.

The chain combines TRBV4-2 with TRBJ2-3; the D gene is possibly TRBD2 (6 bases). The CDR3 length is 16 residues. Germline CDR1 and CDR2: LGHNA and YNFKEQ. Trimming shortened V by 1 base and J by 0 bases, and 11 bases separated the two germline ends. The CDR3 spells CASSQVSTRSTDTQYF. The DNA for the CDR3 is TGTGCCAGCAGCCAAGTCTCGACTAGGAGCACAGATACGCAGTATTTT.

The gene calls are TRBV25-1 and TRBJ2-1; 9 bases are a match to TRBD1. This CDR3 comprises 17 residues. Germline V CDR1 and CDR2: MGHDK, SYGVNS. The J segment lost 3 bases and the V segment lost 1 base, leaving 7 bases of the junction unmatched. CDR3 sequence (DNA): TGTGCCAGCAGTGAATCAGGGACAGGGACCCTCTACAATGAGCAGTTCTTC. Translation: CASSESGTGTLYNEQFF.

The gene calls are TRBV3-1 (or the pseudogene TRBV3-2) and TRBJ2-2, with D perhaps being TRBD1 or TRBD2 (5 bases each). In germline, CDR1 is LGHDT, CDR2 YNNKEL (reference sequence). The CDR3 length is 16 residues. V lost 0 bases, J lost 0 bases, and 8 bases lay in between. The CDR3 DNA sequence: TGTGCCAGCAGCCAAGAATGGGGGACGAACACCGGGGAGCTGTTTTTT. Amino acid sequence: CASSQEWGTNTGELFF.

CDR3 DNA sequence: TGCGCCAGCAGCCCAGGCCAGGGCGCAACTAATGAAAAACTGTTTTTT. This codes for CASSPGQGATNEKLFF. The chain carries TRBV5-1 and TRBJ1-4; TRBD1 might be the D (5 bases). Germline CDR1 and CDR2: SGHRS and YFSETQ. The CDR3 spans 16 residues. Trimming stripped 4 bases from V and 0 bases from J, with 13 bases between.

The rearrangement joins TRBV24-1 to TRBJ2-2; D is unclear. CDR3 size: 14 residues. Trimming shortened V by 3 bases and J by 7 bases, and 11 bases separated the two germline ends. Per germline, CDR1 KGHDR and CDR2 SFDVKD. CDR3 sequence reads: CATSDPARSGELFF. The CDR3 region has the DNA TGTGCCACCAGTGATCCTGCACGTAGCGGGGAGCTGTTTTTT.

The chain couples TRBV28 to TRBJ2-7; D perhaps matches TRBD2 (5 bases). This CDR3 has 13 residues. V dropped 6 bases and J dropped 5 bases, with 14 bases sitting between them. Per the germline V gene, CDR1 is MDHEN and CDR2 is SYDVKM. CDR3 loop: CASSSRATDEQYF. The CDR3 bases are TGTGCCAGCAGCTCGCGGGCTACAGACGAGCAGTACTTC.

The chain recombines TRBV9 with TRBJ2-2, with 9 bases identical to TRBD1. J was trimmed by 4 bases and V by 5 bases; bases with no gene match: 9. CDR3 length: 16 residues. Germline values: CDR1 SGDLS, CDR2 YYNGEE. Here the CDR3 DNA reads TGTGCCAGCAGGACAGGGGGTTTAAGTGGCACCGGGGAGCTGTTTTTT. It codes for CASRTGGLSGTGELFF.

This clone was counted a single time. This rearrangement joins TRBV9 to TRBJ2-2; the match to TRBD2 covers 16 bases. Germline CDR1 reads SGDLS; CDR2 reads YYNGEE. The CDR3 has 17 amino acids. With V trimmed by 3 bases and J by 6 bases, 5 bases remained unmatched. CDR3 nucleotide sequence: TGTGCCAGCAGCGGCCCAGGGACTAGCGGGGGGGCCGGGGAGCTGTTTTTT. It is translated as CASSGPGTSGGAGELFF.